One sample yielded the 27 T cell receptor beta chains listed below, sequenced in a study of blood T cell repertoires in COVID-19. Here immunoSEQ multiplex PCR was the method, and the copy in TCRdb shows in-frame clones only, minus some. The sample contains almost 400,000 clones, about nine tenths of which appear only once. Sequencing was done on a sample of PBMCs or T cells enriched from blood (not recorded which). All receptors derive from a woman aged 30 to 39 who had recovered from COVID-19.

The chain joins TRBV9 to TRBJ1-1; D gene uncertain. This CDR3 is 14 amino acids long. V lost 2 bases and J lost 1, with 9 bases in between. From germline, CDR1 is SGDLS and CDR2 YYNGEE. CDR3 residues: CASSVGSRNTEAFF. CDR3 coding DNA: TGTGCCAGCAGCGTCGGGAGTCGGAACACTGAAGCTTTCTTT.

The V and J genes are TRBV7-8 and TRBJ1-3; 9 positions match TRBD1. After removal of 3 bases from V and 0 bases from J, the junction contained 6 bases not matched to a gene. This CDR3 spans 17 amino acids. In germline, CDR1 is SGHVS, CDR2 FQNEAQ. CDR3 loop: CASSFYSQGASGNTIYF. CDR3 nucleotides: TGTGCCAGCAGCTTCTACTCACAGGGGGCCTCTGGAAACACCATATATTTT.

The CDR3 coding sequence is TGTGCCAGCAGCTTAGAACAGAACTCTGGAAACACCATATATTTT. Translation: CASSLEQNSGNTIYF. V and J are TRBV7-2 and TRBJ1-3; D remains ambiguous. Germline V lookup: CDR1 SGHTA, CDR2 FQGNSA. The CDR3 loop spans 15 amino acids. Trimming removed 1 base at V and 0 bases at J, with 7 bases between.

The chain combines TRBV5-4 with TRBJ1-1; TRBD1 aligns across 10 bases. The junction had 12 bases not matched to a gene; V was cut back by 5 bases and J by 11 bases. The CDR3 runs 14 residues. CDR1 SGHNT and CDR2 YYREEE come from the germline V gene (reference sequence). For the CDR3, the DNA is TGTGCCAGCAGAACATTTGACAGGGGGCCGAAGGCTTTCTTT. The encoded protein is CASRTFDRGPKAFF.

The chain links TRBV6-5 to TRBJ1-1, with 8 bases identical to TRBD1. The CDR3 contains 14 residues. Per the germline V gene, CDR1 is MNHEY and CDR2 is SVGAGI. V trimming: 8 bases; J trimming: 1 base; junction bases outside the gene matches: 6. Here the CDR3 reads CASGWTGRNTEAFF. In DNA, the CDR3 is TGTGCCAGCGGGTGGACAGGGCGGAACACTGAAGCTTTCTTT.

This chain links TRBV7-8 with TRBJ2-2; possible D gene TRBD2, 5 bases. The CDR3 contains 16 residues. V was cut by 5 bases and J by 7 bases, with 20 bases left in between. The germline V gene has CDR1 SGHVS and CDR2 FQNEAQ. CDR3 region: CASSQLMMEAGGELFF. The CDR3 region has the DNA TGTGCCAGCAGCCAGTTAATGATGGAGGCCGGCGGGGAGCTGTTTTTT. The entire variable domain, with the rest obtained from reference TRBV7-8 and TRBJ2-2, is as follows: GAGVSQSPRYKVAKRGQDVALRCDPISGHVSLFWYQQALGQGPEFLTYFQNEAQLDKSGLPSDRFFAERPEGSVSTLKIQRTQQEDSAVYLCASSQLMMEAGGELFFGEGSRLTVL.

The CDR3 here is CASSSQRAGTSGRPADTQYF. The CDR3 DNA is TGTGCCAGCAGCAGTCAGCGGGCCGGGACTAGCGGGAGGCCGGCAGATACGCAGTATTTT. This rearrangement joins TRBV7-9 to TRBJ2-3; 15 bases are a match to TRBD2. CDR1 is SEHNR, CDR2 FQNEAQ, per germline (reference sequence). V was clipped by 5 bases and J by 4 bases; unmatched bases: 16. This CDR3 has 20 residues.

The CDR3 is CASSKTSIRRDEQFF. CDR3 in DNA: TGTGCCAGCAGTAAGACTAGCATTAGACGCGATGAGCAGTTCTTC. The V and J genes are TRBV28 and TRBJ2-1; 7 bases are shared with TRBD2. Germline V gene data show CDR1 as MDHEN and CDR2 as SYDVKM. This CDR3 spans 15 amino acids. The V gene end was trimmed by 5 bases and the J gene end by 8 bases; junction bases not matched to a gene: 12.

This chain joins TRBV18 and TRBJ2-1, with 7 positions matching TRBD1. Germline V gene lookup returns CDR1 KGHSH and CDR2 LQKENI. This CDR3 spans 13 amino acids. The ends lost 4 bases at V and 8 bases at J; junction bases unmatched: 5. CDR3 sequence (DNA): TGTGCCAGCTCACGACAGGGTACGGATGAGCAGTTCTTC. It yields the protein CASSRQGTDEQFF.

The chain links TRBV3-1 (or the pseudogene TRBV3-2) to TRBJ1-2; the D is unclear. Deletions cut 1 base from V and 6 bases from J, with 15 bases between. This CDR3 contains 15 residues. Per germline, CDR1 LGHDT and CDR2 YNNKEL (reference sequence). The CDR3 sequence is CASSQAFGRGNGYTF. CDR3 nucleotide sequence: TGTGCCAGCAGCCAAGCTTTTGGGCGAGGGAATGGCTACACCTTC.

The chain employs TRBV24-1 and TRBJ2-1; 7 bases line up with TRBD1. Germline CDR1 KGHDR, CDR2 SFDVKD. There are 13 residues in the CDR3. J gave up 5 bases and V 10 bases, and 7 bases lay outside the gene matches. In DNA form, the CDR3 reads TGTGCCACAGCAGGACAGGTTAACAATGAGCAGTTCTTC. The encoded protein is CATAGQVNNEQFF.

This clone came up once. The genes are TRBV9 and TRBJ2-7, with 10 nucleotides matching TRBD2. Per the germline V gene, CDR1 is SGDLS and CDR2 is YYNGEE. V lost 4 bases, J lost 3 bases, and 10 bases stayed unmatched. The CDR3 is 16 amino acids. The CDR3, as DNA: TGTGCCAGCAGCCCTACCGGGACTAGCGCCAACTACGAGCAGTACTTC. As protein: CASSPTGTSANYEQYF.

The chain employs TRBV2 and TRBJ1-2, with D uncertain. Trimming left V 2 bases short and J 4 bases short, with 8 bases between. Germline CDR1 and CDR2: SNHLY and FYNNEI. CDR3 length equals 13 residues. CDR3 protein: CASSESDSYGYTF. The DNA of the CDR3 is TGTGCCAGCAGTGAAAGTGATAGCTATGGCTACACCTTC.

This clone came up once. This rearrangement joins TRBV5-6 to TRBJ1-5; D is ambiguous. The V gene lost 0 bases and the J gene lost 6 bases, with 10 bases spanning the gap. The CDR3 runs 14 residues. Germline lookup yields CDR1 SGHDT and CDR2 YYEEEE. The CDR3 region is CASSLGQARQPQHF. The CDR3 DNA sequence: TGTGCCAGCAGCTTGGGGCAGGCCCGTCAGCCCCAGCATTTT.

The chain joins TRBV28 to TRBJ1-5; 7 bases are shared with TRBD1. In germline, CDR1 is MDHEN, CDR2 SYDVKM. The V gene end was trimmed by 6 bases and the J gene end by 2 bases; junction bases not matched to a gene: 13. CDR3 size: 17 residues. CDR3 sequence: CASSPTPGGAGNQPQHF. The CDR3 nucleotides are TGTGCCAGCAGCCCAACCCCAGGGGGAGCGGGCAATCAGCCCCAGCATTTT.

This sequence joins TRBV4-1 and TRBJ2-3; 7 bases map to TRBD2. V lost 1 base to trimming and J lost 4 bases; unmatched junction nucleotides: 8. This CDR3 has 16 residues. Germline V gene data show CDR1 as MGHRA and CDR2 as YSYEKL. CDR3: CASSQGERGMPDTQYF. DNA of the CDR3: TGCGCCAGCAGCCAAGGGGAGCGGGGTATGCCAGATACGCAGTATTTT.

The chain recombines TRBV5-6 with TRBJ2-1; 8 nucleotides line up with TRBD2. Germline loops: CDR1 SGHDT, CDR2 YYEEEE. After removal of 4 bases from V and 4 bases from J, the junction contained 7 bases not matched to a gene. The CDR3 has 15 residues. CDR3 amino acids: CASSEPGLGYNEQFF. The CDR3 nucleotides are TGTGCCAGCAGCGAACCGGGACTAGGGTACAATGAGCAGTTCTTC.

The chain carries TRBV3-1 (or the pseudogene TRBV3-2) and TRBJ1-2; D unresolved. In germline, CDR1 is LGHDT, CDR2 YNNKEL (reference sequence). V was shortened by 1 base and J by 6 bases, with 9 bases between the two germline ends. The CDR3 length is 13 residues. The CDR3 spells CASSQGSSNGYTF. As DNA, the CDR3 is TGTGCCAGCAGCCAAGGGAGTTCGAATGGCTACACCTTC.

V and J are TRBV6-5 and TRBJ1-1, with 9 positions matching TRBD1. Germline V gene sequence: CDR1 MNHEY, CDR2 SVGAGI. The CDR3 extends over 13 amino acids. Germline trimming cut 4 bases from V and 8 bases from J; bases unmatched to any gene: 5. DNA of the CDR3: TGTGCCAGCAGTTGGGGACAGGGAGAGGAAGCTTTCTTT. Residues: CASSWGQGEEAFF.

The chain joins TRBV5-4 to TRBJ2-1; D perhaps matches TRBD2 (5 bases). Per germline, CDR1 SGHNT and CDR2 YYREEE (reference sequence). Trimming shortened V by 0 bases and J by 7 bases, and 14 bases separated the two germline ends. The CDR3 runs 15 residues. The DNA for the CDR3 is TGTGCCAGCAGCTTGGGGAGCGGCCTCGGGAATGAGCAGTTCTTC. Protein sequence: CASSLGSGLGNEQFF.

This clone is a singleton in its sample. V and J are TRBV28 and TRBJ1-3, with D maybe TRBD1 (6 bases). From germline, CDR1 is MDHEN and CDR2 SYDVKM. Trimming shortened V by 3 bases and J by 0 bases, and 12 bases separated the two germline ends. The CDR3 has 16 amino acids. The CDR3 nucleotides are TGTGCCAGCAGTTTGAACAGGGCTCCCTCTGGAAACACCATATATTTT. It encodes CASSLNRAPSGNTIYF. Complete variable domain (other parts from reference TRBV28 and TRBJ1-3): DVKVTQSSRYLVKRTGEKVFLECVQDMDHENMFWYRQDPGLGLRLIYFSYDVKMKEKGDIPEGYSVSREKKERFSLILESASTNQTSMYLCASSLNRAPSGNTIYFGEGSWLTVV.

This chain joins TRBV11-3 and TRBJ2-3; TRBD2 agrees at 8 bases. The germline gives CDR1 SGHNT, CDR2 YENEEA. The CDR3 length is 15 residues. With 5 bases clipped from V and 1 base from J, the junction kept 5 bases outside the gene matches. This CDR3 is CASSASGGGTDTQYF. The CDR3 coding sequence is TGTGCCAGCAGCGCCAGCGGGGGTGGCACAGATACGCAGTATTTT.

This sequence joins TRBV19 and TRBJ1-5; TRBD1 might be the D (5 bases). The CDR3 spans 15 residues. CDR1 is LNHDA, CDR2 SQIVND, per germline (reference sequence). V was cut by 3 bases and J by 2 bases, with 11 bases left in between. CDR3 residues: CASSIRVLGNQPQHF. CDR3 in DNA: TGTGCCAGTAGTATCAGGGTTCTGGGCAATCAGCCCCAGCATTTT. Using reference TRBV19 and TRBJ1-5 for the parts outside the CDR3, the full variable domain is DGGITQSPKYLFRKEGQNVTLSCEQNLNHDAMYWYRQDPGQGLRLIYYSQIVNDFQKGDIAEGYSVSREKKESFPLTVTSAQKNPTAFYLCASSIRVLGNQPQHFGDGTRLSIL.

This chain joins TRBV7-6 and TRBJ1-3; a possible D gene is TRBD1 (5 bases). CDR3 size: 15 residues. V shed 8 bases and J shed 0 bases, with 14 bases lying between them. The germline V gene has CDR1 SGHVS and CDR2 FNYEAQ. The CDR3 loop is CASGNQRGSGNTIYF. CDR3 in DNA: TGTGCCAGCGGAAATCAAAGGGGCTCTGGAAACACCATATATTTT.

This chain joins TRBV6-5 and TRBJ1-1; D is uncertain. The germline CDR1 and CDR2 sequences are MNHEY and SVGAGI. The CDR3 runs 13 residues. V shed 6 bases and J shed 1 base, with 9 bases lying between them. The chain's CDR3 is CASRTHRNTEAFF. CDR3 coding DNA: TGTGCCAGCAGAACACACCGGAACACTGAAGCTTTCTTT.

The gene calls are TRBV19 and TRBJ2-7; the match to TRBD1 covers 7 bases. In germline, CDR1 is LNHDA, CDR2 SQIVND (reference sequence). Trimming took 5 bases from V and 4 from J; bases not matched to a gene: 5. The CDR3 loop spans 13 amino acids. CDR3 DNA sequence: TGTGCCAGTAGTCTGGGACAGATTTACGAGCAGTACTTC. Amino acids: CASSLGQIYEQYF.

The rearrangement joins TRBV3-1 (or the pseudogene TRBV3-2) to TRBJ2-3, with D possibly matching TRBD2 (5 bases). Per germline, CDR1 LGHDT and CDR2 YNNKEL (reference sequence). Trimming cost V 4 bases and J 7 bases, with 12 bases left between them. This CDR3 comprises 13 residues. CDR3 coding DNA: TGTGCCAGCAGCCGGCAAGACGGGAATACGCAGTATTTT. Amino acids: CASSRQDGNTQYF.